The TCR beta chain described here comes from a study of blood T cell dynamics during melanoma immunotherapy. Study background: Standard first-line treatment here was pembrolizumab or nivolumab plus ipilimumab in metastatic melanoma.

The sample's time point: pre-treatment baseline. Each bulk PBMC sample had roughly 400 ng DNA loaded. TCRdb keeps only in-frame clones here, not all; method: immunoSEQ multiplex PCR. The table has some 10,000 clones, roughly 86% seen once. The CDR3 is made up of 16 amino acids. Per germline, CDR1 MDHEN and CDR2 SYDVKM. V dropped 0 bases and J dropped 0 bases, with 9 bases sitting between them. This TCR was sampled from a human donor with melanoma. V and J are TRBV28 and TRBJ2-1; maybe TRBD2 (6 bases). Sample: blood, taken from a patient treated with checkpoint blockade. DNA of the CDR3: TGTGCCAGCAGTTTATGGGACTACGGCTCCTACAATGAGCAGTTCTTC. This codes for CASSLWDYGSYNEQFF.